These T cell receptor beta chains were read from a single sample in a study of blood T cell repertoires in COVID-19. Profiled with immunoSEQ multiplex PCR; TCRdb holds only in-frame clones, not every one. The sample includes about 290,000 clones, roughly 91% of them seen just once. Sequencing was carried out using peripheral blood. The receptors originated from a man aged 35 to 55 with acute or convalescent COVID-19. Each CDR3 is given with its conserved first and last residue. A D gene is named only where the DNA matches it firmly. The listing skips clone size in some rows; elsewhere it reads once, few, many or a size class.

size,D,J,V,DNA,CDR3
NA,NA,TRBJ1-2,TRBV6-5,TGTGCCAGCAGGAGCATCGCCCTTGGCTACACCTTC,CASRSIALGYTF
NA,TRBD1,TRBJ2-7,TRBV13,TGTGCCAGCAGCTTCTCCGCCAGACTACAGGGGGGCTCCTACGAGCAGTACTTC,CASSFSARLQGGSYEQYF
NA,NA,TRBJ2-7,TRBV27,TGTGCCAGCAGTTTATATTGGGGAGACTACGAGCAGTACTTC,CASSLYWGDYEQYF
NA,NA,TRBJ1-1,TRBV27,TGTGCCAGCAGTACCCCCGTCCGACAGGTGAACACTGAAGCTTTCTTT,CASSTPVRQVNTEAFF
NA,TRBD1,TRBJ2-7,TRBV25-1,TGTGCCAGCAGTGAATTCGGGGGACAGGGGAAGGACGAGCAGTACTTC,CASSEFGGQGKDEQYF
NA,NA,TRBJ2-2,TRBV25-1,TGTGCCAGCAGTCGAAGGGGCGTTGGGAACACCGGGGAGCTGTTTTTT,CASSRRGVGNTGELFF
NA,NA,TRBJ1-6,TRBV2,TGTGCCATAATCTACGGGGGGTTCTCGGGAGGCAATTCACCCCTCCACTTT,CAIIYGGFSGGNSPLHF
NA,NA,TRBJ1-1,TRBV7-8,TGTGCCAGCAGCTTGCGTTCCCCGAACACTGAAGCTTTCTTT,CASSLRSPNTEAFF
NA,NA,TRBJ2-2,TRBV3-1/TRBV3-2,TGTGCCAGCAGCCAAGGAGGGAACACCGGGGAGCTGTTTTTT,CASSQGGNTGELFF
NA,NA,TRBJ1-5,TRBV12-3/TRBV12-4,TGTGCCAGCAGTTTAACAGCCAAACAGCCCCAGCATTTT,CASSLTAKQPQHF
NA,TRBD2,TRBJ2-7,TRBV6-6,TGTGCCAGCAGTTGGCGGCTCGGGGGGGAGCAGTACTTC,CASSWRLGGEQYF
NA,NA,TRBJ1-1,TRBV3-1/TRBV3-2,TGTGCCAGCAGAGAATCAGGGTATGCTGAAGCTTTCTTT,CASRESGYAEAFF
NA,TRBD1,TRBJ2-7,TRBV5-4,TGTGCCAGCAGCTATGACAGGGGGCGGCCCGGCTACGAGCAGTACTTC,CASSYDRGRPGYEQYF
NA,TRBD1,TRBJ2-1,TRBV5-1,TGCGCCAGCAGCGGGGACAGGGGGGGATACAATGAGCAGTTCTTC,CASSGDRGGYNEQFF
once,TRBD1,TRBJ1-5,TRBV2,TGTGCCAGCAGGGACCACAGGGGCCCTAGCAATCAGCCCCAGCATTTT,CASRDHRGPSNQPQHF
NA,NA,TRBJ1-5,TRBV11-2,TGTGCCAGCAGCCCAACAGTGGGCAATCAGCCCCAGCATTTT,CASSPTVGNQPQHF
NA,NA,TRBJ1-2,TRBV4-1,TGCGCCAGCAGATGGTCGAGAGGCTACACCTTC,CASRWSRGYTF
NA,TRBD2,TRBJ2-6,TRBV7-3,TGTGCCAGCAGCCGGGAGGGGTCTGGGGCCAACGTCCTGACTTTC,CASSREGSGANVLTF
once,TRBD2,TRBJ2-7,TRBV6-5,TGTGCCAGCAGTAATCCGGGACTAGACCACGAGCAGTACTTC,CASSNPGLDHEQYF
NA,NA,TRBJ2-1,TRBV12-3/TRBV12-4,TGTGCCAGCAGTTCCGCAGACAATGAGCAGTTCTTC,CASSSADNEQFF
NA,TRBD2,TRBJ2-1,TRBV10-3,TGTGCCATCAGTCCCCGGGGACTAGAGCAGTTCTTC,CAISPRGLEQFF
NA,NA,TRBJ1-2,TRBV5-1,TGCGCCAGCAGCTTGGTACAGGACGGGCGTGGGGGCTACACCTTC,CASSLVQDGRGGYTF
NA,NA,TRBJ1-5,TRBV19,TGTGCCAGTAGTATTCGCCGGGAGGGGAATCAGCCCCAGCATTTT,CASSIRREGNQPQHF
NA,NA,TRBJ1-2,TRBV5-1,TGCGCCAGCAGCTTGGGGACAGCCTATGGCTACACCTTC,CASSLGTAYGYTF
NA,TRBD2,TRBJ2-3,TRBV3-1/TRBV3-2,TGTGCCAGCAGCCAAAGCCTTAATAGCGGGGGGGCGAGGGATACGCAGTATTTT,CASSQSLNSGGARDTQYF
NA,NA,TRBJ2-3,TRBV11-2,TGTGCCAGTAAAGAGAACAGGGCAGATACGCAGTATTTT,CASKENRADTQYF
NA,TRBD1,TRBJ1-6,TRBV5-1,TGCGCCAGTAACCTCGGACAGGGCAATAATTCACCCCTCCACTTT,CASNLGQGNNSPLHF